This T cell receptor (beta chain) was sequenced in a study of T cell responses to AZD1222 COVID-19 vaccine. Whole-study context: Some second doses came at about 4 weeks and others at about 12 weeks; these were pooled. Study observations and caveats: With dominance at 160-218 and 743-854, vaccine-associated CD4 TCRs spanned spike. The donor group comprised mostly white British people and more females; the analysis possibly underestimated clonal diversity.

With respect to this clone: Its antigen is undetermined.

The method was immunoSEQ multiplex PCR; TCRdb's version includes in-frame clones alone and lacks a portion of them. The sample shows roughly 120,000 clones, approximately 85% of them seen only once. Per germline, CDR1 SGHVS and CDR2 FQNEAQ. With 1 base clipped from V and 10 bases from J, the junction kept 4 bases outside the gene matches. The length of the CDR3 is 15 residues. The clonotype comes from an adult in good health. The chain is built from TRBV7-8 and TRBJ1-6; 10 nucleotides agree with TRBD1. Sequenced here: peripheral blood, sampled on day 0 of AZD1222 vaccination. Here the CDR3 DNA reads TGTGCCAGCAGCTTAGTGGGGACAGGGGAGTCACCCCTCCACTTT. It is translated as CASSLVGTGESPLHF.